The 27 T cell receptor beta chains listed next were all sequenced from one sample in a study of cytomegalovirus exposure and HLA in healthy donors. Primers for the PCR totalled 60 Vbeta and 13 Jbeta. Repertoires were generated with immunoSEQ multiplex PCR, while TCRdb's copy carries only in-frame clones and drops some. The ten top clones account for 6.5%, within a sample of fewer than 200,000 clones. Specimen: PBMCs. These receptors came from a man aged 25 to 40 in good health and CMV-seronegative.

The V and J genes are TRBV6-1 and TRBJ2-5; 7 positions match TRBD1. The closer fit of TRBJ2-7 to the DNA end suggests the J call may be wrong. CDR3 length: 13 residues. Per the germline V gene, CDR1 is MNHNS and CDR2 is SASEGT. In nucleotides, the CDR3 is TGTGCCAGCAGTCCCGGGACAGATTACGAGCAGTACTTC. Amino acids: CASSPGTDYEQYF.

J is TRBJ1-1 and V is TRBV21-1; TRBD1, the table's D call, lacks a check against the DNA. TRBV21-1 is classified as a pseudogene. The CDR3 covers 18 residues. CDR3 sequence: CASSKLERGFGRNTEAFF. CDR3 in DNA: TGTGCCAGCAGCAAATTAGAAAGGGGATTTGGTAGGAACACTGAAGCTTTCTTT.

The chain employs TRBV2 and TRBJ2-3; 9 nucleotides match TRBD2. Trimming took 5 bases from V and 6 from J; bases not matched to a gene: 9. The V gene's germline CDR1 is SNHLY and CDR2 FYNNEI. The CDR3 runs 15 residues. Here the CDR3 DNA reads TGTGCCAGCAGTCTAGCGGGGCACGGACGCGATACGCAGTATTTT. This encodes CASSLAGHGRDTQYF.

V is TRBV4-2 and J is TRBJ1-3; TRBD1 matches 10 bases. This CDR3 contains 17 residues. CDR1 and CDR2 (germline): LGHNA, YNFKEQ. The trim removed 4 bases at V and 7 bases at J, leaving 13 bases unmatched. The CDR3 DNA follows: TGTGCCAGCAGCCCCCGGGACAGGGGCCCCCGGACGAACACCATATATTTT. Encoded protein: CASSPRDRGPRTNTIYF.

Comments on this clone: An end of the junction does not agree with germline; a read error may underlie this. This sequence joins TRBV5-1 and TRBJ2-7, with 11 bases aligning to TRBD2. Germline lookup yields CDR1 SGHRS and CDR2 YFSETQ. The CDR3 covers 15 residues. For the CDR3, the DNA is TGTGCCAGCAGCTCGCTACTAGCGGGGGTCTACGAGCAGTACTTC. This sequence encodes CASSSLLAGVYEQYF.

The CDR3 nucleotides read TGTGCCAGCAGACTAGCGGGAGGTACCACCGGGGAGCTGTTTTTT. Its translation is CASRLAGGTTGELFF. The gene calls are TRBV6-5 and TRBJ2-2, with 12 bases identical to TRBD2. CDR3 length: 15 amino acids. The V gene end was trimmed by 6 bases and the J gene end by 4 bases; junction bases not matched to a gene: 3. Germline values: CDR1 MNHEY, CDR2 SVGAGI.

The chain joins TRBV5-1 to TRBJ2-7, with D possibly TRBD2 on 5 matching bases. The CDR3 sequence is 16 residues long. Germline V gene data show CDR1 as SGHRS and CDR2 as YFSETQ. Trimming removed 0 bases from V and 5 bases from J, with 18 bases in between. The DNA of the CDR3 is TGCGCCAGCAGCTTGGTCGGCTCCGACTACGGCAACGAGCAGTACTTC. Translating gives CASSLVGSDYGNEQYF.

The rearrangement joins TRBV13 to TRBJ1-1; TRBD1 agrees at 9 bases. The CDR3 extends over 12 amino acids. CDR1 and CDR2 from the germline V gene are PRHDT and FYEKMQ (reference sequence). The trim removed 6 bases at V and 4 bases at J, leaving 0 bases unmatched. This chain's CDR3 is CASRTGGTEAFF. As DNA, the CDR3 is TGTGCCAGCAGGACAGGGGGCACTGAAGCTTTCTTT.

This sequence joins TRBV7-9 and TRBJ1-4; D perhaps matches TRBD1 (5 bases). The ends were cut back, 2 bases at V and 0 bases at J, with 10 bases in the middle. The CDR3 runs 16 residues. Germline V gene lookup returns CDR1 SEHNR and CDR2 FQNEAQ (reference sequence). The CDR3 DNA is TGTGCCAGCAGCTTAACAGGCACTGCAACTAATGAAAAACTGTTTTTT. Translating it yields CASSLTGTATNEKLFF.

The chain joins TRBV2 to TRBJ1-5; weak D call: TRBD1 (5 bases). With 4 bases removed from V and 2 bases from J, the gap between germline ends came to 9 bases. This CDR3 has 14 amino acids. Germline values: CDR1 SNHLY, CDR2 FYNNEI. The DNA for the CDR3 is TGTGCCAGCAGTGGTAGGGGTGGCAATCAGCCCCAGCATTTT. This sequence encodes CASSGRGGNQPQHF.

The gene calls are TRBV10-3 and TRBJ2-5; a possible D gene is TRBD1 (7 bases). This CDR3 has 14 amino acids. CDR1 and CDR2 (germline): ENHRY, SYGVKD. Trimming pared 4 bases from V and 5 bases from J, leaving 14 bases between. This chain's CDR3 is CAISVGGGRETQYF. CDR3 DNA: TGTGCCATCAGTGTAGGAGGGGGCCGGGAGACCCAGTACTTC.

In DNA form, the CDR3 reads TGTGCCAGTAGTGTAGCACAGGGAGAGAGCAATCAGCCCCAGCATTTT. It translates to CASSVAQGESNQPQHF. V gene TRBV19 combines with J gene TRBJ1-5, with D perhaps TRBD1 (6 bases). The V end lost 5 bases, the J end lost 1 base, and 15 bases lay between the germline ends. CDR3 length: 16 residues. CDR1 and CDR2 from the germline V gene are LNHDA and SQIVND (reference sequence). Full variable domain (outside the CDR3, taken from reference TRBV19 and TRBJ1-5): DGGITQSPKYLFRKEGQNVTLSCEQNLNHDAMYWYRQDPGQGLRLIYYSQIVNDFQKGDIAEGYSVSREKKESFPLTVTSAQKNPTAFYLCASSVAQGESNQPQHFGDGTRLSIL.

The rearrangement uses TRBV5-1 and TRBJ1-1, with D possibly matching TRBD1 (6 bases). Trimming removed 4 bases at V and 5 bases at J, with 12 bases between. The length of the CDR3 is 13 residues. Germline loops: CDR1 SGHRS, CDR2 YFSETQ. The CDR3 here is CASSLAGETEAFF. The DNA for the CDR3 is TGCGCCAGCAGCCTGGCAGGGGAGACTGAAGCTTTCTTT.

This chain links TRBV11-3 with TRBJ1-1; TRBD1 matches at 8 bases. The CDR3 is 13 residues long. Germline lookup yields CDR1 SGHNT and CDR2 YENEEA. Trimming at V came to 3 bases and at J to 9 bases, leaving 6 bases not matched to a gene. The CDR3 DNA reads as TGTGCCAGCAGCTTTCGAGGACAGGGAAAAGCTTTCTTT. Translating it yields CASSFRGQGKAFF.

This chain joins TRBV6-1 and TRBJ2-5; tentative D call: TRBD2 (6 bases). V was shortened by 11 bases and J by 4 bases, with 20 bases between the two germline ends. The length of the CDR3 is 14 residues. The V gene's germline CDR1 is MNHNS and CDR2 SASEGT. The CDR3 reads CAGKRRGWTETQYF. CDR3 nucleotides: TGTGCCGGAAAAAGACGGGGGTGGACAGAGACCCAGTACTTC.

For the CDR3, the DNA is TGTGCCAGCAGCCCTAGTCCCAGGAATGGGGGCTATAGCAATCAGCCCCAGCATTTT. This sequence encodes CASSPSPRNGGYSNQPQHF. The chain uses TRBV9 and TRBJ1-5; D perhaps matches TRBD1 (6 bases). The CDR3 covers 19 residues. The germline V gene has CDR1 SGDLS and CDR2 YYNGEE. Between the trimmed V and J ends, which lost 4 bases and 0 bases, there was a span of 23 bases.

This rearrangement joins TRBV28 to TRBJ1-5; no reliable D call. Germline lookup yields CDR1 MDHEN and CDR2 SYDVKM. Trimming took 5 bases from V and 1 from J, leaving 15 bases between them. The CDR3 has 16 residues. CDR3 region: CASSPLGSGSNQPQHF. For the CDR3, the DNA is TGTGCCAGCAGTCCACTGGGGAGCGGGAGCAATCAGCCCCAGCATTTT. Full variable domain (remainder filled in from reference TRBV28 and TRBJ1-5): DVKVTQSSRYLVKRTGEKVFLECVQDMDHENMFWYRQDPGLGLRLIYFSYDVKMKEKGDIPEGYSVSREKKERFSLILESASTNQTSMYLCASSPLGSGSNQPQHFGDGTRLSIL.

This sequence joins TRBV7-9 and TRBJ1-6; 11 positions match TRBD1. J was trimmed by 10 bases and V by 3 bases; bases with no gene match: 8. CDR3 length equals 16 residues. CDR1 and CDR2 (germline): SEHNR, FQNEAQ (reference sequence). Written as DNA, the CDR3 is TGTGCCAGCAGCTTGGGACAGGGGGTTGGAAGATCACCCCTCCACTTT. This encodes CASSLGQGVGRSPLHF.

V is TRBV2 and J is TRBJ2-7; D possibly corresponds to TRBD1 (6 bases). Trimming cost V 2 bases and J 4 bases, with 12 bases left between them. The germline gives CDR1 SNHLY, CDR2 FYNNEI. The CDR3 runs 14 residues. The CDR3: CASSEQGIGYEQYF. The CDR3, as DNA: TGTGCCAGCAGTGAACAGGGGATCGGGTACGAGCAGTACTTC.

Of note for this clone: The conserved final phenylalanine or tryptophan is absent from the CDR3, which likely points to a read error. The chain combines TRBV10-3 with TRBJ1-2; D is perhaps TRBD1 (5 bases). V lost 4 bases and J 6 bases, leaving 15 bases between the germline ends. This CDR3 contains 14 residues. The germline gives CDR1 ENHRY, CDR2 SYGVKD. CDR3 coding DNA: TGTGCCATCAGTGCCGGTGGAGGGGAAAATGGCTACACCCTC. Its protein product is CAISAGGGENGYTL.

The CDR3 reads CASSPQGQEGGYTF. The CDR3 nucleotides read TGTGCCAGCTCACCCCAGGGTCAGGAGGGCGGCTACACCTTC. The chain employs TRBV18 and TRBJ1-2, with D tentatively TRBD1 (5 bases). Deletions cut 3 bases from V and 8 bases from J, with 16 bases between. The CDR3 consists of 14 residues. Germline assignment: CDR1 KGHSH and CDR2 LQKENI. The whole variable domain, filled in from reference TRBV18 and TRBJ1-2, reads NAGVMQNPRHLVRRRGQEARLRCSPMKGHSHVYWYRQLPEEGLKFMVYLQKENIIDESGMPKERFSAEFPKEGPSILRIQQVVRGDSAAYFCASSPQGQEGGYTFGSGTRLTVV.

This chain joins TRBV29-1 and TRBJ1-1; no firm D call. CDR3 size: 11 residues. The germline gives CDR1 SQVTM, CDR2 ANQGSEA. V lost 2 bases and J lost 7, with 8 bases in between. The CDR3 here is CSVEKRLEAFF. CDR3 nucleotide sequence: TGCAGCGTTGAAAAGAGACTTGAAGCTTTCTTT.

This sequence joins TRBV6-6 and TRBJ2-7, with TRBD1 matching over 7 bases. The CDR3 length is 15 residues. V was clipped by 0 bases and J by 2 bases; unmatched bases: 4. CDR1 and CDR2 from the germline V gene are MNHNY and SVGAGI (reference sequence). The CDR3 DNA sequence: TGTGCCAGCAGTTACTCCGGGACAGCAGCCTACGAGCAGTACTTC. This translates into CASSYSGTAAYEQYF.

This rearrangement joins TRBV4-2 to TRBJ2-2; 8 bases line up with TRBD2. The ends lost 2 bases at V and 1 base at J; junction bases unmatched: 3. The CDR3 has 16 residues. Germline values: CDR1 LGHNA, CDR2 YNFKEQ. The DNA of the CDR3 is TGTGCCAGCAGCCAAAGGACTAGCCTGAACACCGGGGAGCTGTTTTTT. Its translation is CASSQRTSLNTGELFF.

V and J are TRBV6-4 and TRBJ2-7; 7 bases align to TRBD2. This CDR3 has 14 residues. CDR1 is MRHNA and CDR2 is SNTAGT in the germline V gene. The V gene end was trimmed by 6 bases and the J gene end by 5 bases; junction bases not matched to a gene: 10. Here the CDR3 DNA reads TGTGCCAGCAGCAGGGACGCGGGGGTCCACGAGCAGTACTTC. Translated, it gives CASSRDAGVHEQYF.

The gene calls are TRBV9 and TRBJ1-2; 9 bases are a match to TRBD1. Germline-derived CDR1 and CDR2 are SGDLS and YYNGEE. The CDR3 runs 15 residues. J gave up 4 bases and V 2 bases, and 6 bases lay outside the gene matches. The CDR3 is CASSVLTGGTYGYTF. CDR3 DNA: TGTGCCAGCAGCGTCCTGACAGGGGGGACCTATGGCTACACCTTC.

V usage is TRBV7-2 and J usage is TRBJ1-2; D remains ambiguous. This CDR3 has 14 amino acids. V shed 0 bases and J shed 1 base, with 6 bases lying between them. Looked up from germline, CDR1 is SGHTA and CDR2 is FQGNSA. The CDR3 spells CASSLAGLNYGYTF. The CDR3 coding sequence is TGTGCCAGCAGCTTAGCGGGCCTTAACTATGGCTACACCTTC.